One sample yielded the 14 T cell receptor beta chains listed below, sequenced in a study of naive and memory T cell subsets. An equimolar mix of two oligonucleotides served as the beta constant-region primer for TRBC1 and TRBC2. One entry per CDR3 protein results from TCRdb running MiXCR on the UMI-ligation and nested PCR reads. The sample has tens of thousands of distinct CDR3 sequences; around 14% are singletons. The specimen was central memory CD4+ T cells from blood. The receptors here all came from a human donor in good health.

The chain employs TRBV20-1 and TRBJ2-3; D not certain. The CDR3 has 12 amino acids. V lost 7 bases and J lost 1, with 9 bases in between. Per germline, CDR1 DFQATT and CDR2 SNEGSKA (reference sequence). The CDR3 is CSVVPGTDTQYF. CDR3 DNA sequence: TGCAGTGTCGTGCCCGGCACAGATACGCAGTATTTT.

This clonotype was counted a few times. The J gene is TRBJ1-4, the V gene TRBV29-1, with a weak D call TRBD1 (5 bases). CDR1 and CDR2 (germline): SQVTM, ANQGSEA. The V and J ends lost 6 bases and 10 bases respectively, with 15 bases between them. The CDR3 is made up of 12 amino acids. As DNA, the CDR3 is TGCAGCGTGGGATATTCGGGGGGAAAACTGTTTTTT. It yields the protein CSVGYSGGKLFF.

This clonotype was detected a few times. The genes are TRBV5-1 and TRBJ2-4, with D perhaps TRBD1 or TRBD2 (5 bases each). Per the germline V gene, CDR1 is SGHRS and CDR2 is YFSETQ. This CDR3 spans 15 amino acids. The V end lost 4 bases, the J end lost 2 bases, and 13 bases lay between the germline ends. CDR3 nucleotide sequence: TGCGCCAGCAGCCCTAGCCAGGGAACCAAAAACATTCAGTACTTC. Its protein product is CASSPSQGTKNIQYF.

V is TRBV6-2 or TRBV6-3 and J is TRBJ2-1; 10 positions agree with TRBD2. The CDR3 loop spans 14 amino acids. V dropped 8 bases and J dropped 6; count of bases not matched to a gene: 7. The germline V gene encodes CDR1 MNHEY and CDR2 SVGEGT. CDR3 sequence reads: CASRRLAGANEQFF. For the CDR3, the DNA is TGTGCCAGCCGAAGGCTAGCGGGAGCCAATGAGCAGTTCTTC.

As concerns this clonotype: A read error is possible here, since a much larger clone lies one base away. This chain links TRBV28 with TRBJ2-1; TRBD2 agrees at 7 bases. V lost 5 bases to trimming and J lost 12 bases; unmatched junction nucleotides: 16. CDR3 length: 15 residues. Germline-derived CDR1 and CDR2 are MDHEN and SYDVKM. CDR3: CASSLPGLSVHVQFF. CDR3 DNA sequence: TGTGCCAGCAGTCTTCCGGGACTAAGTGTACATGTGCAGTTCTTC.

The rearrangement uses TRBV7-2 and TRBJ1-1; weak D call: TRBD1 (6 bases). CDR3 length: 16 residues. The V gene's germline CDR1 is SGHTA and CDR2 FQGNSA. Deletions cut 4 bases from V and 1 base from J, with 16 bases between. The CDR3 DNA is TGTGCCAGCAGCTCGGGGGCGAGGTATTCGAACACTGAAGCTTTCTTT. Translating it yields CASSSGARYSNTEAFF.

The V gene is TRBV6-2 or TRBV6-3, the J gene TRBJ2-7, with D perhaps TRBD2 (6 bases). This CDR3 contains 17 residues. The V end lost 4 bases, the J end lost 2 bases, and 21 bases lay between the germline ends. The germline gives CDR1 MNHEY, CDR2 SVGEGT. CDR3 bases: TGTGCCAGCAGTTCAGATTTACAGGCGGGATTAGCCTACGAGCAGTACTTC. This translates into CASSSDLQAGLAYEQYF.

This clonotype was found a few times. V and J are TRBV28 and TRBJ2-3; a possible D gene is TRBD2 (5 bases). CDR1 MDHEN and CDR2 SYDVKM come from the germline V gene. The V end was cut by 10 bases, the J end by 6 bases, with 11 bases between. The CDR3 spans 11 residues. The CDR3 region has the DNA TGTGCCACCGGGCGCGGGGATACGCAGTATTTT. Residues: CATGRGDTQYF.

This clonotype was counted only a few times. CDR3 DNA: TGTGCCAGCAGCTTAGAGCCTAGCGGGAGGTACGAGCAGTACTTC. This gives the protein CASSLEPSGRYEQYF. The gene calls are TRBV7-9 and TRBJ2-7, with 11 positions matching TRBD2. This CDR3 region has 15 residues. The germline V gene has CDR1 SEHNR and CDR2 FQNEAQ (reference sequence). With V trimmed by 1 base and J by 4 bases, 3 bases remained unmatched.

At least ten counts were recorded for this clonotype. This chain joins TRBV20-1 and TRBJ2-7, with D tentatively TRBD1 (5 bases). Germline V gene lookup returns CDR1 DFQATT and CDR2 SNEGSKA (reference sequence). V was pared by 1 base and J by 6 bases, with 16 bases between. The CDR3 contains 14 residues. The DNA of the CDR3 is TGCAGTGCTAGAGTGTTAAGGACACTCCCCGAGCAGTACTTC. This translates into CSARVLRTLPEQYF.

This clonotype showed up many times. The chain has TRBV6-5 and TRBJ2-5, with D possibly TRBD2 on 5 matching bases. CDR1 is MNHEY, CDR2 SVGAGI, per germline. V was pared by 6 bases and J by 5 bases, with 16 bases between. CDR3 length: 14 residues. CDR3 loop: CASSLAGLLETQYF. The DNA for the CDR3 is TGTGCCAGCAGCTTAGCTGGACTTCTGGAGACCCAGTACTTC.

This clonotype occurred a few times. The chain combines TRBV4-2 with TRBJ2-7; 7 positions match TRBD2. The CDR3 is made up of 15 amino acids. Germline V gene lookup returns CDR1 LGHNA and CDR2 YNFKEQ. The V and J ends lost 1 base and 0 bases, in that order; junction bases with no gene match: 3. CDR3 protein: CASSQASGASYEQYF. The CDR3, as DNA: TGTGCCAGCAGCCAAGCCAGCGGGGCCTCCTACGAGCAGTACTTC.

This clonotype was observed many times. This sequence joins TRBV7-9 and TRBJ1-1, with D maybe TRBD1 (5 bases). The V and J ends lost 6 bases and 6 bases respectively, with 20 bases between them. CDR3 size: 15 residues. CDR1 SEHNR and CDR2 FQNEAQ come from the germline V gene (reference sequence). The CDR3 region has the DNA TGTGCCAGCAGACGATCAGGGCCCGAGCACGCTGAAGCTTTCTTT. This sequence encodes CASRRSGPEHAEAFF.

This clonotype occurred many times. DNA for the CDR3: TGTGCTAGTGGTTCCCAAACAGATACGCAGTATTTT. Amino acids: CASGSQTDTQYF. The chain joins TRBV12-5 to TRBJ2-3; no firm D call. The V and J ends lost 4 bases and 3 bases respectively, with 5 bases between them. Germline-derived CDR1 and CDR2 are LGHNT and FRNRAP. The CDR3 runs to 12 residues.